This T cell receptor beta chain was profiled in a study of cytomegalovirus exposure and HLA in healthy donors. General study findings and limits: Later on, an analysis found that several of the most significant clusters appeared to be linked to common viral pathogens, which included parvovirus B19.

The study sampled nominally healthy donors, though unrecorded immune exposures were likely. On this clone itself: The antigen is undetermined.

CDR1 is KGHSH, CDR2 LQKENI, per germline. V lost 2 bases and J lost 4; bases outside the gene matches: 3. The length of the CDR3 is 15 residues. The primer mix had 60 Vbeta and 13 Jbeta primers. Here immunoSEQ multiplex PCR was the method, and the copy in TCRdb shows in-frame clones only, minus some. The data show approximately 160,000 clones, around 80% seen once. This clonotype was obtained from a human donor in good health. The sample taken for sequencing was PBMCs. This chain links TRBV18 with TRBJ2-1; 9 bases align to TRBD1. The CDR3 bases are TGTGCCAGCTCACCAGGGGACAGGGAATACAATGAGCAGTTCTTC. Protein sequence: CASSPGDREYNEQFF.